This TCR beta chain was sequenced in a study of blood T cell repertoires in COVID-19. Study at large: Sites in the United States, Italy and Spain provided acute and convalescent COVID-19 samples. From T cells, B-cell-depleted T cells, or PBMCs came the material, which was cDNA or gDNA.

Per the original methods: Scientists estimated how many nucleated cells there were by amplifying reference gene primers. TCRdb's copy holds only in-frame clones and misses some; the assay was immunoSEQ multiplex PCR. V and J calls and clone size are copied from that table; D and trimming were computed from the DNA. The repertoire has around 200,000 clones, under 90% of them found once; the top ten carry more than 5.5%. This CDR3 spans 16 amino acids. V was cut by 5 bases and J by 0 bases, with 14 bases left in between. Germline V gives CDR1 SGHTA, CDR2 FQGTGA. This receptor was obtained from a man older than 75 with acute or convalescent COVID-19. What was sequenced was peripheral blood. The chain recombines TRBV7-3 with TRBJ2-1, with a tentative D call TRBD1 (6 bases). The CDR3 spells CASSAVTGSSYNEQFF. CDR3 bases: TGTGCCAGCAGCGCCGTAACAGGGAGCTCCTACAATGAGCAGTTCTTC.